Shown below are 17 T cell receptor beta chains from a single sample sequenced in a study of long-term antiretroviral therapy in people with HIV. Survey level was the resolution at which the v3.0 immunoSEQ assay ran. The protocol was immunoSEQ multiplex PCR, while the TCRdb copy is restricted to in-frame clones and leaves out a portion. The sample yields approximately 29,000 clones, around 87% seen once. The specimen comprised unsorted PBMCs, sampled 0.5 years after starting antiretroviral therapy. The receptors shown here come from a woman aged 18-29 years with HIV.

CDR3 nucleotide sequence: TGTGCCAGCAGTGGGTTTGGGACAGGGCGATCGACGGGCAACACTGAAGCTTTCTTT. Amino acid sequence: CASSGFGTGRSTGNTEAFF. This chain uses TRBV2 with TRBJ1-1, with 9 nucleotides matching TRBD1. Per the germline V gene, CDR1 is SNHLY and CDR2 is FYNNEI. J was trimmed by 2 bases and V by 4 bases; bases with no gene match: 17. This CDR3 comprises 19 residues.

The chain couples TRBV11-2 to TRBJ2-6; D might be TRBD1 or TRBD2, each matching 5 bases. Per the germline V gene, CDR1 is SGHAT and CDR2 is FQNNGV. The CDR3 sequence is 18 residues long. V was trimmed by 5 bases and J by 4 bases, leaving 21 bases between them. The CDR3 protein is CASSPPSLGVSGANVLTF. CDR3 nucleotides: TGTGCCAGCAGCCCACCATCTTTGGGGGTATCCGGGGCCAACGTCCTGACTTTC.

The genes are TRBV28 and TRBJ2-1; D remains unclear. This CDR3 has 11 residues. Between the trimmed V and J ends, which lost 2 bases and 7 bases, there was a span of 3 bases. Germline-derived CDR1 and CDR2 are MDHEN and SYDVKM. This CDR3 reads CASSLRNEQFF. The CDR3 region has the DNA TGTGCCAGCAGTTTAAGGAATGAGCAGTTCTTC.

J is TRBJ2-2 and V is TRBV11-2, with 9 bases fitting TRBD1. Germline assignment: CDR1 SGHAT and CDR2 FQNNGV. With 4 bases clipped from V and 0 bases from J, the junction kept 3 bases outside the gene matches. The CDR3 is 16 amino acids. The CDR3 loop is CASSWGQGSNTGELFF. In nucleotides, the CDR3 is TGTGCCAGCAGCTGGGGACAGGGATCGAACACCGGGGAGCTGTTTTTT. Using reference TRBV11-2 and TRBJ2-2 for the parts outside the CDR3, the full variable domain is EAGVAQSPRYKIIEKRQSVAFWCNPISGHATLYWYQQILGQGPKLLIQFQNNGVVDDSQLPKDRFSAERLKGVDSTLKIQPAKLEDSAVYLCASSWGQGSNTGELFFGEGSRLTVL.

J is TRBJ2-2 and V is TRBV29-1; 10 bases agree with TRBD1. J gave up 7 bases and V 7 bases, and 12 bases lay outside the gene matches. The CDR3 totals 15 residues. Per the germline V gene, CDR1 is SQVTM and CDR2 is ANQGSEA. CDR3 protein: CSAEGGDRGHGELFF. The CDR3 DNA follows: TGCAGCGCGGAAGGCGGGGACAGGGGTCACGGGGAGCTGTTTTTT.

V gene TRBV19 combines with J gene TRBJ1-5; no definite D call. The CDR3 is 15 amino acids. Germline V CDR1 and CDR2: LNHDA, SQIVND (reference sequence). With 4 bases removed from V and 5 bases from J, the gap between germline ends came to 15 bases. CDR3: CASSNRGSSDQPQHF. CDR3 DNA sequence: TGTGCCAGTAGTAATCGGGGAAGTTCGGATCAGCCCCAGCATTTT.

The CDR3 spells CASSLDRTNQPQHF. CDR3 DNA sequence: TGTGCCAGCAGCTTAGATAGAACCAATCAGCCCCAGCATTTT. This sequence joins TRBV13 and TRBJ1-5; D gene ambiguous. The length of the CDR3 is 14 residues. CDR1 is PRHDT, CDR2 FYEKMQ, per germline (reference sequence). With 1 base removed from V and 3 bases from J, the gap between germline ends came to 7 bases.

V and J are TRBV19 and TRBJ1-4; D gene ambiguous. CDR3 length: 14 amino acids. Trimming removed 3 bases at V and 7 bases at J, with 12 bases between. CDR1 and CDR2 (germline): LNHDA, SQIVND (reference sequence). The CDR3 loop reads CASSMDGNREKLFF. The CDR3 DNA is TGTGCCAGTAGTATGGACGGGAATCGTGAAAAACTGTTTTTT.

By frequency in the sample, this clone is medium-sized (0.01 to 0.1%). The chain recombines TRBV6-1 with TRBJ1-2; TRBD1 aligns across 7 bases. The germline V gene encodes CDR1 MNHNS and CDR2 SASEGT. V shed 7 bases and J 4 bases; nucleotides not matched to a gene: 9. The CDR3 length is 14 residues. In DNA form, the CDR3 reads TGTGCCAGCACCCTACGGACAGGAACCTATGGCTACACCTTC. Translation: CASTLRTGTYGYTF.

The rearrangement uses TRBV5-5 and TRBJ2-7; D might be TRBD1 or TRBD2, each matching 5 bases. V lost 1 base, J lost 0 bases, and 14 bases lay in between. Germline lookup yields CDR1 SGHKS and CDR2 YYEKEE (reference sequence). The CDR3 has 16 residues. In DNA form, the CDR3 reads TGTGCCAGCAGCTTGTGGGACCGGATTAGCTCCTACGAGCAGTACTTC. It specifies CASSLWDRISSYEQYF.

The chain employs TRBV7-8 and TRBJ2-7; no firm D call. Germline loops: CDR1 SGHVS, CDR2 FQNEAQ. The V end was cut by 4 bases, the J end by 4 bases, with 8 bases between. This CDR3 region has 12 residues. The DNA for the CDR3 is TGTGCCAGCAGCTCCCCCTCTTACGAGCAGTACTTC. Its protein product is CASSSPSYEQYF.

The V call is TRBV4-1, the J call TRBJ2-3; D uncertain. The CDR3 spans 15 residues. Looked up from germline, CDR1 is MGHRA and CDR2 is YSYEKL. The ends were cut back, 4 bases at V and 6 bases at J, with 17 bases in the middle. The CDR3 sequence is CASSLVTAYEDTQYF. CDR3 nucleotides: TGCGCCAGCAGCCTCGTCACAGCCTACGAGGATACGCAGTATTTT.

V and J are TRBV9 and TRBJ2-3; D might be TRBD2 (5 bases). V lost 0 bases, J lost 2 bases, and 10 bases lay in between. CDR1 and CDR2 from the germline V gene are SGDLS and YYNGEE. CDR3 length: 15 residues. The CDR3 region has the DNA TGTGCCAGCAGCGTAGGCGGGCCAACCACAGATACGCAGTATTTT. Its protein is CASSVGGPTTDTQYF.

The V gene is TRBV19, the J gene TRBJ2-7, with D possibly being TRBD1 (6 bases). V gave up 4 bases and J gave up 5 bases, with 12 bases separating them. This CDR3 has 13 amino acids. Germline V gene lookup returns CDR1 LNHDA and CDR2 SQIVND (reference sequence). The CDR3 nucleotides are TGTGCCAGTAGTACCAGCCGGGACAACGAGCAGTACTTC. It codes for CASSTSRDNEQYF.

This sequence joins TRBV5-1 and TRBJ1-1; D ambiguous. With 2 bases removed from V and 2 bases from J, the gap between germline ends came to 4 bases. The CDR3 length is 12 residues. The germline V gene encodes CDR1 SGHRS and CDR2 YFSETQ. CDR3 DNA: TGCGCCAGCAGCTTTACAAACACTGAAGCTTTCTTT. Residues: CASSFTNTEAFF. The whole variable domain, remainder taken from reference TRBV5-1 and TRBJ1-1, is KAGVTQTPRYLIKTRGQQVTLSCSPISGHRSVSWYQQTPGQGLQFLFEYFSETQRNKGNFPGRFSGRQFSNSRSEMNVSTLELGDSALYLCASSFTNTEAFFGQGTRLTVV.

The chain employs TRBV4-1 and TRBJ1-3; perhaps TRBD1 as D (5 bases). V lost 11 bases to trimming and J lost 0 bases, with 5 bases between them. CDR1 is MGHRA, CDR2 YSYEKL, per germline. The CDR3 runs 11 residues. The CDR3 nucleotides are TGCGCCGGGGCCTCTGGAAACACCATATATTTT. Residues: CAGASGNTIYF.

The chain uses TRBV5-1 and TRBJ2-1; the D call may be TRBD1 or TRBD2 (5 bases each). The CDR3 spans 15 residues. Trimming cost V 1 base and J 2 bases, with 10 bases left between them. Germline lookup yields CDR1 SGHRS and CDR2 YFSETQ. The CDR3 spells CASSLTGTAYNEQFF. The DNA for the CDR3 is TGCGCCAGCAGCTTGACCGGGACGGCCTACAATGAGCAGTTCTTC.